These 29 T cell receptor beta chains came from one sample sequenced in a study of cytomegalovirus exposure and HLA in healthy donors. This PCR relied on a set of 60 Vbeta primers and 13 Jbeta primers. Sequenced by immunoSEQ multiplex PCR; TCRdb stores in-frame clones only, minus some. Of 150,000 or so clones in the sample, about 80% were seen once. Specimen: PBMCs. The receptor set was obtained from a man aged 35 to 55 in good health and CMV-seropositive.

The gene calls are TRBV7-3 and TRBJ1-1; D is ambiguous. Germline CDR1 and CDR2: SGHTA and FQGTGA. The CDR3 covers 15 residues. V lost 5 bases to trimming and J lost 1 base, with 14 bases between them. CDR3 amino acids: CASSPDGGRNTEAFF. The CDR3 DNA reads TGTGCCAGCAGCCCCGATGGCGGGCGGAACACTGAAGCTTTCTTT.

V gene TRBV2 combines with J gene TRBJ1-5; perhaps TRBD1 as D (5 bases). Per the germline V gene, CDR1 is SNHLY and CDR2 is FYNNEI. The CDR3 is 17 amino acids. Trimming cost V 5 bases and J 1 base, with 18 bases left between them. The CDR3 region has the DNA TGTGCCAGCAGTAAGGCAACGGGGGTTCGGAGCAATCAGCCCCAGCATTTT. Amino acids: CASSKATGVRSNQPQHF. Full variable domain (remainder filled in from reference TRBV2 and TRBJ1-5): EPEVTQTPSHQVTQMGQEVILRCVPISNHLYFYWYRQILGQKVEFLVSFYNNEISEKSEIFDDQFSVERPDGSNFTLKIRSTKLEDSAMYFCASSKATGVRSNQPQHFGDGTRLSIL.

The sample holds one count of this clone. The rearrangement joins TRBV7-8 to TRBJ2-7, with D tentatively TRBD2 (5 bases). The germline V gene has CDR1 SGHVS and CDR2 FQNEAQ. CDR3 size: 17 residues. Between the trimmed V and J ends, which lost 1 base and 0 bases, there was a span of 16 bases. CDR3 amino acids: CASSLDSPAESSYEQYF. The CDR3 bases are TGTGCCAGCAGCTTAGATTCCCCAGCGGAGAGCTCCTACGAGCAGTACTTC.

This clone appeared a few times. The CDR3 loop reads CASSHKRGRTEAFF. The CDR3 DNA sequence: TGTGCCAGCAGCCATAAGCGGGGGCGGACTGAAGCTTTCTTT. The chain carries TRBV11-3 and TRBJ1-1; weak D call: TRBD1 (6 bases). Germline V CDR1 and CDR2: SGHNT, YENEEA. This CDR3 contains 14 residues. V lost 5 bases, J lost 5 bases, and 15 bases lay in between.

The chain carries TRBV6-6 and TRBJ2-2; no firm D call. This CDR3 contains 13 residues. Trimming took 5 bases from V and 1 from J, leaving 5 bases between them. Germline V gene sequence: CDR1 MNHNY, CDR2 SVGAGI (reference sequence). The CDR3 reads CASSHRNTGELFF. The CDR3 nucleotides read TGTGCCAGCAGTCACAGGAACACCGGGGAGCTGTTTTTT.

As for this clone: The same CDR3 can be traced to other DNA sequences in this sample. The CDR3 reads CASSTSGTGSYEQYF. The CDR3 DNA reads TGTGCCAGTAGTACTTCCGGGACTGGTTCTTACGAGCAGTACTTC. The J gene is TRBJ2-7, the V gene TRBV19; possibly TRBD2 for D (6 bases). Per the germline V gene, CDR1 is LNHDA and CDR2 is SQIVND (reference sequence). Trimming took off 4 bases at V and 4 bases at J, with 17 bases between the two ends. The CDR3 length is 15 residues. The variable domain in full, completed from reference TRBV19 and TRBJ2-7, reads DGGITQSPKYLFRKEGQNVTLSCEQNLNHDAMYWYRQDPGQGLRLIYYSQIVNDFQKGDIAEGYSVSREKKESFPLTVTSAQKNPTAFYLCASSTSGTGSYEQYFGPGTRLTVT.

This rearrangement joins TRBV6-1 to TRBJ1-6, with no clear D. Germline V gene data show CDR1 as MNHNS and CDR2 as SASEGT. The V end was cut by 1 base, the J end by 10 bases, with 8 bases between. CDR3 length equals 13 residues. The CDR3 loop reads CASSEVGRSPLHF. The CDR3 bases are TGTGCCAGCAGTGAAGTTGGGAGATCACCCCTCCACTTT.

V and J are TRBV6-4 and TRBJ2-2; D remains unclear. The CDR3 spans 14 residues. Looked up from germline, CDR1 is MRHNA and CDR2 is SNTAGT. With 4 bases removed from V and 2 bases from J, the gap between germline ends came to 8 bases. The chain's CDR3 is CASSVSLNTGELFF. The CDR3 nucleotides are TGTGCCAGCAGTGTATCTTTAAACACCGGGGAGCTGTTTTTT.

The chain uses TRBV6-5 and TRBJ2-5; possible D gene TRBD2, 5 bases. The J call may be in error: the DNA end matches TRBJ2-7 better. The CDR3 runs 15 residues. Per the germline V gene, CDR1 is MNHEY and CDR2 is SVGAGI. The CDR3 DNA reads TGTGCCAGCAGTTACTCTTCGGGATTTAAATACGAGCAGTACTTC. It translates to CASSYSSGFKYEQYF.

The chain employs TRBV29-1 and TRBJ2-1; weak D call: TRBD2 (5 bases). V lost 6 bases to trimming and J lost 4 bases, with 13 bases between them. This CDR3 region has 13 residues. The germline gives CDR1 SQVTM, CDR2 ANQGSEA. Here the CDR3 reads CSVDPRGYNEQFF. CDR3 nucleotides: TGCAGCGTGGATCCCCGGGGTTACAATGAGCAGTTCTTC.

This chain uses TRBV5-1 with TRBJ2-7; no clear D. The CDR3 extends over 15 amino acids. Germline assignment: CDR1 SGHRS and CDR2 YFSETQ. Deletions cut 0 bases from V and 2 bases from J, with 12 bases between. The CDR3 spells CASSLVSSVTYEQYF. Here the CDR3 DNA reads TGCGCCAGCAGCTTGGTGTCAAGCGTTACCTACGAGCAGTACTTC.

This CDR3 is CASSHPGGEETQYF. CDR3 nucleotide sequence: TGTGCCAGCAGCCACCCGGGGGGAGAAGAGACCCAGTACTTC. The J gene is TRBJ2-5, the V gene TRBV5-5, with 7 bases fitting TRBD2. Germline V gene lookup returns CDR1 SGHKS and CDR2 YYEKEE (reference sequence). The CDR3 is made up of 14 amino acids. The V segment lost 4 bases and the J segment 3 bases; nucleotides outside the gene matches: 6.

The chain joins TRBV7-2 to TRBJ2-5; a possible D gene is TRBD2 (5 bases). The CDR3 spans 14 residues. Trimming shortened V by 5 bases and J by 1 base, and 11 bases separated the two germline ends. The germline V gene has CDR1 SGHTA and CDR2 FQGNSA. Here the CDR3 DNA reads TGTGCCAGCAGCCCGTACGGGGTCCAAGAGACCCAGTACTTC. Its protein product is CASSPYGVQETQYF.

This clone was detected once. This chain links TRBV19 with TRBJ2-1; 7 nucleotides line up with TRBD2. The CDR3 totals 15 residues. The J segment lost 8 bases and the V segment lost 8 bases, leaving 15 bases of the junction unmatched. In germline, CDR1 is LNHDA, CDR2 SQIVND (reference sequence). The CDR3, as DNA: TGTGCCAGTCGCAGCGGGATAAACATAGGATATGAGCAGTTCTTC. It specifies CASRSGINIGYEQFF.

V usage is TRBV27 and J usage is TRBJ2-7, with 12 positions matching TRBD1. With V trimmed by 5 bases and J by 4 bases, 6 bases remained unmatched. CDR3 length: 15 amino acids. CDR1 and CDR2 from the germline V gene are MNHEY and SMNVEV (reference sequence). The CDR3, as DNA: TGTGCCAGCAGTCAGGGACAGGGGGCTGGGTACGAGCAGTACTTC. Translation: CASSQGQGAGYEQYF.

The rearrangement links TRBV5-1 to TRBJ2-5, with D possibly TRBD2 on 5 matching bases. Germline V gene data show CDR1 as SGHRS and CDR2 as YFSETQ. The CDR3 length is 13 residues. V was pared by 0 bases and J by 5 bases, with 8 bases between. CDR3 protein: CASSLVPGETQYF. CDR3 nucleotides: TGCGCCAGCAGCTTGGTTCCGGGGGAGACCCAGTACTTC. Full variable domain (rest looked up from reference TRBV5-1 and TRBJ2-5): KAGVTQTPRYLIKTRGQQVTLSCSPISGHRSVSWYQQTPGQGLQFLFEYFSETQRNKGNFPGRFSGRQFSNSRSEMNVSTLELGDSALYLCASSLVPGETQYFGPGTRLLVL.

The chain links TRBV5-1 to TRBJ1-3; 7 nucleotides line up with TRBD1. Germline CDR1 and CDR2: SGHRS and YFSETQ. The junction had 13 bases not matched to a gene; V was cut back by 4 bases and J by 3 bases. This CDR3 contains 17 residues. CDR3 nucleotides: TGCGCCAGCAGCCTACAACCCCCCGACAGGGATGGAAACACCATATATTTT. Amino acid sequence: CASSLQPPDRDGNTIYF.

The V gene is TRBV19, the J gene TRBJ2-1; 12 nucleotides agree with TRBD2. Germline V gives CDR1 LNHDA, CDR2 SQIVND (reference sequence). There are 16 residues in the CDR3. V shed 5 bases and J 9 bases; nucleotides not matched to a gene: 11. For the CDR3, the DNA is TGTGCCAGTAGTTCTCTCCTAGCGGGAGGGCCCAGTGAGCAGTTCTTC. Encoded protein: CASSSLLAGGPSEQFF.

The V gene is TRBV4-1, the J gene TRBJ2-4; D is undetermined. The V end was cut by 1 base, the J end by 0 bases, with 10 bases between. Germline CDR1 MGHRA, CDR2 YSYEKL. The CDR3 is made up of 16 amino acids. The CDR3 coding sequence is TGCGCCAGCAGCCAAGCGCCCGACATAGCCAAAAACATTCAGTACTTC. Its translation is CASSQAPDIAKNIQYF.

The gene calls are TRBV18 and TRBJ1-1; TRBD1 matches at 9 bases. The CDR3 loop spans 15 amino acids. Unmatched junction bases numbered 8, after V lost 2 bases and J lost 7 bases. Germline loops: CDR1 KGHSH, CDR2 LQKENI. CDR3 in DNA: TGTGCCAGCTCACCAACCGGGGACAGGGCGGATGAAGCTTTCTTT. It codes for CASSPTGDRADEAFF. The variable domain in full, completed from reference TRBV18 and TRBJ1-1, reads NAGVMQNPRHLVRRRGQEARLRCSPMKGHSHVYWYRQLPEEGLKFMVYLQKENIIDESGMPKERFSAEFPKEGPSILRIQQVVRGDSAAYFCASSPTGDRADEAFFGQGTRLTVV.

The CDR3, as DNA: TGCGCCAGCAGCTTGTATGCAGGGGGAGCTTTCTTT. The encoded protein is CASSLYAGGAFF. This chain joins TRBV5-1 and TRBJ1-1, with 7 bases fitting TRBD1. Germline CDR1 and CDR2: SGHRS and YFSETQ. This CDR3 is built from 12 residues. Germline trimming cut 1 base from V and 10 bases from J; bases unmatched to any gene: 4.

V gene TRBV6-5 combines with J gene TRBJ2-5; no firm D call. V shed 2 bases and J shed 3 bases, with 7 bases lying between them. The length of the CDR3 is 13 residues. CDR1 is MNHEY, CDR2 SVGAGI, per germline. As DNA, the CDR3 is TGTGCCAGCAGTTACGGAGCGAAAGAGACCCAGTACTTC. As protein: CASSYGAKETQYF.

The chain joins TRBV12-5 to TRBJ2-7, with D possibly matching TRBD2 (5 bases). Looked up from germline, CDR1 is LGHNT and CDR2 is FRNRAP. The CDR3 totals 13 residues. The ends were cut back, 7 bases at V and 3 bases at J, with 13 bases in the middle. CDR3 region: CASELDYDYEQYF. CDR3 in DNA: TGTGCTAGTGAACTTGACTACGACTACGAGCAGTACTTC.

The chain uses TRBV7-8 and TRBJ1-1; perhaps TRBD1 as D (5 bases). The CDR3 sequence is 13 residues long. Germline V CDR1 and CDR2: SGHVS, FQNEAQ. V lost 5 bases and J lost 1, with 8 bases in between. The CDR3 spells CASSNTGNTEAFF. The CDR3 coding sequence is TGTGCCAGCAGCAATACAGGGAACACTGAAGCTTTCTTT.

J is TRBJ1-4 and V is TRBV10-1, with D maybe TRBD1 (6 bases). Germline V gene data show CDR1 as WNHNN and CDR2 as SYGVQD (reference sequence). Trimming took off 4 bases at V and 7 bases at J, with 10 bases between the two ends. This CDR3 has 13 residues. In nucleotides, the CDR3 is TGCGCCAGCAGTGCACAGGGAATTGAAAAACTGTTTTTT. Protein product: CASSAQGIEKLFF.

The chain recombines TRBV11-3 with TRBJ2-1; no firm D call. This CDR3 spans 16 amino acids. V lost 4 bases and J 2 bases, leaving 15 bases between the germline ends. CDR1 SGHNT and CDR2 YENEEA come from the germline V gene. The DNA of the CDR3 is TGTGCCAGCAGCTCCGAGGAAACTTGGACCTACAATGAGCAGTTCTTC. Amino acids: CASSSEETWTYNEQFF.

The V and J genes are TRBV2 and TRBJ1-2, with 8 positions matching TRBD1. V was pared by 5 bases and J by 3 bases, with 2 bases of the junction left unmatched. The CDR3 length is 13 residues. Germline loops: CDR1 SNHLY, CDR2 FYNNEI. Here the CDR3 reads CASSLDRDYGYTF. The CDR3 DNA reads as TGTGCCAGCAGTTTGGACAGGGACTATGGCTACACCTTC.

V usage is TRBV29-1 and J usage is TRBJ2-1; no firm D call. The V gene lost 4 bases and the J gene lost 5 bases, with 9 bases spanning the gap. The CDR3 has 12 residues. The V gene's germline CDR1 is SQVTM and CDR2 ANQGSEA. CDR3 loop: CSVAVFDNEQFF. DNA of the CDR3: TGCAGCGTTGCTGTTTTCGACAATGAGCAGTTCTTC.

A note on this clone: Its ends do not fully match the called genes, so a read error is possible. The chain combines TRBV7-9 with TRBJ1-4, with 11 nucleotides matching TRBD1. Germline-derived CDR1 and CDR2 are SEHNR and FQNEAQ (reference sequence). The CDR3 consists of 16 residues. DNA of the CDR3: TGTTCCAGCAGCTTGGGACAGGGGGATTATAATGAAAAACTGTTTTTT. It yields the protein CSSSLGQGDYNEKLFF.